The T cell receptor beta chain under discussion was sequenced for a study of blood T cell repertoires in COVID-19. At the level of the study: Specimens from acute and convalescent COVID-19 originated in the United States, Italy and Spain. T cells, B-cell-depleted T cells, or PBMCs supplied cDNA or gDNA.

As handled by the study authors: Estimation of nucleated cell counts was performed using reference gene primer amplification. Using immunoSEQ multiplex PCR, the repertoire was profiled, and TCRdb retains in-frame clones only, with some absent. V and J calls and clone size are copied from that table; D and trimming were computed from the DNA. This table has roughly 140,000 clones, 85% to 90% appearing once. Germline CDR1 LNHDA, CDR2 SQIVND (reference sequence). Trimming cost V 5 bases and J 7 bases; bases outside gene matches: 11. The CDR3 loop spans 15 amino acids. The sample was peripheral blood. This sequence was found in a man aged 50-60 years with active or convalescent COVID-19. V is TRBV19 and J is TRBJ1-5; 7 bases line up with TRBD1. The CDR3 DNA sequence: TGTGCCAGTAGTCCCGTCCCCAGGGGGAAGCAGCCCCAGCATTTT. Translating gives CASSPVPRGKQPQHF.